The 26 T cell receptor beta chains in this list originate from one sample, sequenced in a study of T cell changes during pregnancy in multiple sclerosis. Repertoires were generated with immunoSEQ multiplex PCR, while TCRdb's copy carries only in-frame clones and drops some. The sample includes tens of thousands of clones, approximately 90% of them seen just once. The starting material was CD4+ T cells from peripheral blood mononuclear cells, obtained in the first trimester of pregnancy. The source is a female donor with multiple sclerosis, enrolled in a pregnancy study.

V and J are TRBV11-2 and TRBJ2-2, with D perhaps matching TRBD1 (6 bases). V lost 4 bases and J 3 bases, leaving 9 bases between the germline ends. Germline CDR1 SGHAT, CDR2 FQNNGV. The CDR3 covers 14 residues. The CDR3 nucleotides are TGTGCCAGCAGCTGGACAGCCTACACCGGGGAGCTGTTTTTT. It specifies CASSWTAYTGELFF.

The rearrangement uses TRBV9 and TRBJ1-1, with 8 positions matching TRBD1. From germline, CDR1 is SGDLS and CDR2 YYNGEE. The CDR3 runs to 17 residues. V lost 4 bases to trimming and J lost 5 bases; unmatched junction nucleotides: 16. CDR3 residues: CASSPRGRRGRGTEAFF. The CDR3 nucleotides are TGTGCCAGCAGCCCGCGGGGACGCAGGGGGCGCGGTACTGAAGCTTTCTTT.

V and J are TRBV10-3 and TRBJ1-2; TRBD1 matches at 12 bases. CDR1 ENHRY and CDR2 SYGVKD come from the germline V gene. Unmatched junction bases numbered 8, after V lost 2 bases and J lost 7 bases. The CDR3 totals 16 residues. CDR3 loop: CAISETRGQGATGYTF. The CDR3 region has the DNA TGTGCCATCAGTGAGACCAGGGGACAGGGGGCGACTGGCTACACCTTC.

This rearrangement joins TRBV5-5 to TRBJ1-6; tentatively, D is TRBD1 (6 bases). Germline V gene lookup returns CDR1 SGHKS and CDR2 YYEKEE (reference sequence). Deletions cut 4 bases from V and 8 bases from J, with 10 bases between. The CDR3 covers 13 residues. CDR3 sequence reads: CASSPRQDSPLHF. DNA for the CDR3: TGTGCCAGCAGCCCGAGACAGGATTCACCCCTCCACTTT. The whole variable domain, remainder taken from reference TRBV5-5 and TRBJ1-6, is DAGVTQSPTHLIKTRGQQVTLRCSPISGHKSVSWYQQVLGQGPQFIFQYYEKEERGRGNFPDRFSARQFPNYSSELNVNALLLGDSALYLCASSPRQDSPLHFGNGTRLTVT.

The chain recombines TRBV29-1 with TRBJ2-7; 7 bases align to TRBD1. Germline CDR1 is SQVTM and CDR2 is ANQGSEA. Trimming removed 6 bases from V and 3 bases from J; junction bases left unmatched: 5. The CDR3 runs 12 residues. CDR3 amino acids: CSVRDSYYEQYF. CDR3 nucleotides: TGCAGCGTCCGGGACAGTTACTACGAGCAGTACTTC.

The chain carries TRBV5-1 and TRBJ2-5; possible D gene TRBD1, 5 bases. Per the germline V gene, CDR1 is SGHRS and CDR2 is YFSETQ. The length of the CDR3 is 14 residues. Trimming pared 4 bases from V and 5 bases from J, leaving 15 bases between. CDR3 sequence: CASSGTGLRETQYF. The CDR3 DNA reads TGCGCCAGCAGCGGAACAGGTCTGAGGGAGACCCAGTACTTC.

This clone has only one observation. The chain combines TRBV27 with TRBJ1-3; D is unclear. The germline V gene has CDR1 MNHEY and CDR2 SMNVEV (reference sequence). The CDR3 spans 14 residues. Deletions cut 3 bases from V and 4 bases from J, with 10 bases between. CDR3 DNA: TGTGCCAGCAGTTTTGGAGGGAAGGGAAACACCATATATTTT. Translation: CASSFGGKGNTIYF.

V is TRBV20-1 and J is TRBJ1-2; D is possibly TRBD1 (5 bases). V shed 6 bases and J shed 13 bases, with 15 bases lying between them. Germline CDR1 and CDR2: DFQATT and SNEGSKA (reference sequence). The CDR3 has 10 amino acids. CDR3 nucleotide sequence: TGCAGTGCCGCCCAGGCCCAGGGCACCTTC. Protein: CSAAQAQGTF.

The rearrangement links TRBV5-1 to TRBJ1-2; D not certain. CDR3 length: 11 amino acids. The germline gives CDR1 SGHRS, CDR2 YFSETQ. V was pared by 3 bases and J by 6 bases, with 6 bases between. CDR3 bases: TGCGCCAGCAGCTCGCAGGATGGCTACACCTTC. It yields the protein CASSSQDGYTF.

The chain employs TRBV27 and TRBJ2-6, with D unclear. Trimming took off 2 bases at V and 0 bases at J, with 11 bases between the two ends. This CDR3 spans 17 amino acids. Germline CDR1 is MNHEY and CDR2 is SMNVEV (reference sequence). The CDR3 region is CASSLEAWHSGANVLTF. CDR3 nucleotides: TGTGCCAGCAGTTTAGAGGCTTGGCACTCTGGGGCCAACGTCCTGACTTTC. Full variable domain (rest looked up from reference TRBV27 and TRBJ2-6): EAQVTQNPRYLITVTGKKLTVTCSQNMNHEYMSWYRQDPGLGLRQIYYSMNVEVTDKGDVPEGYKVSRKEKRNFPLILESPSPNQTSLYFCASSLEAWHSGANVLTFGAGSRLTVL.

CDR3: CASSYLGTGELFF. The CDR3 DNA follows: TGCGCCAGCAGCTACCTAGGCACCGGGGAGCTGTTTTTT. The V call is TRBV5-1, the J call TRBJ2-2; no clear D gene. Per germline, CDR1 SGHRS and CDR2 YFSETQ. The CDR3 totals 13 residues. V lost 3 bases and J lost 4, with 7 bases in between. Full variable domain (missing parts from reference TRBV5-1 and TRBJ2-2): KAGVTQTPRYLIKTRGQQVTLSCSPISGHRSVSWYQQTPGQGLQFLFEYFSETQRNKGNFPGRFSGRQFSNSRSEMNVSTLELGDSALYLCASSYLGTGELFFGEGSRLTVL.

This CDR3 is CASSIHRGRRDTQYF. The CDR3 DNA follows: TGTGCCAGCTCAATACACAGGGGGCGGAGAGATACGCAGTATTTT. The genes are TRBV18 and TRBJ2-3; 9 bases line up with TRBD1. The CDR3 consists of 15 residues. V lost 5 bases to trimming and J lost 5 bases; unmatched junction nucleotides: 8. The germline gives CDR1 KGHSH, CDR2 LQKENI.

The chain joins TRBV28 to TRBJ2-7, with a weak D call TRBD1 (6 bases). Trimming removed 4 bases at V and 0 bases at J, with 13 bases between. Germline CDR1 MDHEN, CDR2 SYDVKM. CDR3 length equals 15 residues. The CDR3 reads CASSSQGPVSYEQYF. The CDR3 DNA follows: TGTGCCAGCAGTTCACAGGGACCCGTCTCCTACGAGCAGTACTTC.

The chain combines TRBV5-5 with TRBJ2-5, with 9 bases that match TRBD1. J gave up 2 bases and V 0 bases, and 5 bases lay outside the gene matches. The CDR3 length is 16 residues. CDR1 and CDR2 from the germline V gene are SGHKS and YYEKEE (reference sequence). The CDR3 is CASSLGGTGLQETQYF. CDR3 coding DNA: TGTGCCAGCAGCTTGGGGGGGACAGGGCTACAAGAGACCCAGTACTTC.

The V gene is TRBV20-1, the J gene TRBJ2-7; D is unresolved. Looked up from germline, CDR1 is DFQATT and CDR2 is SNEGSKA (reference sequence). Trimming shortened V by 5 bases and J by 0 bases, and 5 bases separated the two germline ends. This CDR3 is 11 amino acids long. The CDR3 loop is CSAASSYEQYF. CDR3 nucleotide sequence: TGCAGTGCTGCCAGCTCCTACGAGCAGTACTTC.

This clone was detected only a few times. The chain couples TRBV19 to TRBJ2-3, with 10 bases fitting TRBD2. Germline CDR1 is LNHDA and CDR2 is SQIVND (reference sequence). V was clipped by 7 bases and J by 3 bases; unmatched bases: 7. The CDR3 has 15 residues. CDR3: CASTRYSGGTDTQYF. The CDR3, as DNA: TGTGCCAGTACCAGATATAGCGGGGGGACAGATACGCAGTATTTT.

V gene TRBV7-9 combines with J gene TRBJ2-1, with a possible D match to TRBD2 (5 bases). Trimming cost V 8 bases and J 8 bases, with 28 bases left between them. Looked up from germline, CDR1 is SEHNR and CDR2 is FQNEAQ (reference sequence). The CDR3 extends over 17 amino acids. The CDR3 loop reads CASLGAQQRRGVDEQFF. The DNA of the CDR3 is TGTGCCAGCCTGGGAGCGCAGCAACGACGGGGAGTTGATGAGCAGTTCTTC.

The CDR3 nucleotides are TGTGCCAGCAGCTTAGGATGGGGCAGTCAAAGGGGCTACACCTTC. It codes for CASSLGWGSQRGYTF. The chain recombines TRBV11-2 with TRBJ1-2; tentatively, D is TRBD1 (5 bases). V lost 1 base to trimming and J lost 8 bases, with 17 bases between them. CDR1 is SGHAT, CDR2 FQNNGV, per germline. The CDR3 contains 15 residues.

This chain uses TRBV29-1 with TRBJ1-5; 11 nucleotides match TRBD1. From germline, CDR1 is SQVTM and CDR2 ANQGSEA. V shed 5 bases and J 6 bases; nucleotides not matched to a gene: 6. The length of the CDR3 is 14 residues. This chain's CDR3 is CSVTTGTGGQPQHF. The CDR3 DNA reads as TGCAGCGTTACCACCGGGACAGGGGGTCAGCCCCAGCATTTT.

This clone was seen only once. V usage is TRBV11-3 and J usage is TRBJ2-1; 9 bases are a match to TRBD2. V lost 1 base, J lost 6 bases, and 10 bases stayed unmatched. Per the germline V gene, CDR1 is SGHNT and CDR2 is YENEEA. There are 17 residues in the CDR3. The CDR3: CASSLGGAGGPVNEQFF. CDR3 sequence (DNA): TGTGCCAGCAGCTTAGGTGGTGCGGGAGGGCCCGTCAATGAGCAGTTCTTC.

The chain is built from TRBV14 and TRBJ2-2; D uncertain. The length of the CDR3 is 16 residues. The germline V gene encodes CDR1 SGHDN and CDR2 FVKESK. With 0 bases removed from V and 5 bases from J, the gap between germline ends came to 13 bases. The CDR3 sequence: CASSQDSAFATGELFF. In DNA form, the CDR3 reads TGTGCCAGCAGCCAAGATTCCGCGTTTGCTACCGGGGAGCTGTTTTTT. Full variable domain (outside the CDR3, taken from reference TRBV14 and TRBJ2-2): EAGVTQFPSHSVIEKGQTVTLRCDPISGHDNLYWYRRVMGKEIKFLLHFVKESKQDESGMPNNRFLAERTGGTYSTLKVQPAELEDSGVYFCASSQDSAFATGELFFGEGSRLTVL.

The chain carries TRBV5-6 and TRBJ1-5; tentatively, D is TRBD1 (6 bases). Trimming removed 2 bases at V and 1 base at J, with 7 bases between. Germline V lookup: CDR1 SGHDT, CDR2 YYEEEE. The CDR3 runs 14 residues. The CDR3 bases are TGTGCCAGCAGCTTACAGGGAAGCAATCAGCCCCAGCATTTT. Protein sequence: CASSLQGSNQPQHF.

The chain combines TRBV7-3 with TRBJ2-1; possibly TRBD2 for D (5 bases). This CDR3 region has 15 residues. V lost 5 bases and J 4 bases, leaving 15 bases between the germline ends. Germline-derived CDR1 and CDR2 are SGHTA and FQGTGA. CDR3 in amino acids: CASSPYHGVYNEQFF. The DNA for the CDR3 is TGTGCCAGCAGCCCCTACCACGGGGTATACAATGAGCAGTTCTTC.

Here the CDR3 DNA reads TGTGCCAGCAGATATAGACTAGCGGAGAACACCGGGGAGCTGTTTTTT. This translates into CASRYRLAENTGELFF. The rearrangement uses TRBV11-2 and TRBJ2-2; 9 bases match TRBD2. This CDR3 is built from 16 residues. J gave up 1 base and V 6 bases, and 6 bases lay outside the gene matches. Germline CDR1 is SGHAT and CDR2 is FQNNGV.

The chain has TRBV7-2 and TRBJ1-1; D unresolved. V lost 5 bases, J lost 2 bases, and 15 bases lay in between. This CDR3 has 15 residues. Germline V CDR1 and CDR2: SGHTA, FQGNSA. This CDR3 is CASSRVTTINTEAFF. DNA for the CDR3: TGTGCCAGCAGCCGAGTTACGACTATTAACACTGAAGCTTTCTTT. Using reference TRBV7-2 and TRBJ1-1 for the parts outside the CDR3, the full variable domain is GAGVSQSPSNKVTEKGKDVELRCDPISGHTALYWYRQSLGQGLEFLIYFQGNSAPDKSGLPSDRFSAERTGGSVSTLTIQRTQQEDSAVYLCASSRVTTINTEAFFGQGTRLTVV.

The gene calls are TRBV6-5 and TRBJ1-2; D perhaps matches TRBD1 (5 bases). V lost 5 bases and J 0 bases, leaving 10 bases between the germline ends. This CDR3 is 14 amino acids long. Germline assignment: CDR1 MNHEY and CDR2 SVGAGI. CDR3 sequence (DNA): TGTGCCAGCAGTCGCAGGGCTCCTAACTATGGCTACACCTTC. This encodes CASSRRAPNYGYTF.